This T cell receptor beta chain emerged from a study of cytomegalovirus exposure and HLA in healthy donors. The CDR3 has 15 residues. CDR1 is SNHLY and CDR2 is FYNNEI in the germline V gene. J gave up 2 bases and V 6 bases, and 6 bases lay outside the gene matches. Amplification used 60 Vbeta primers and 13 Jbeta primers. The protocol was immunoSEQ multiplex PCR, while the TCRdb copy is restricted to in-frame clones and leaves out a portion. This sample's clone table lists 220,000 or so clones. The source of this sequence is a girl aged 2 to 10 in good health and CMV-seropositive. Material: PBMCs. The chain couples TRBV2 to TRBJ1-2; 10 nucleotides align to TRBD1. The CDR3 bases are TGTGCCAGCAGCACGACAGGGGGCGCAAACTATGGCTACACCTTC. The encoded protein is CASSTTGGANYGYTF.